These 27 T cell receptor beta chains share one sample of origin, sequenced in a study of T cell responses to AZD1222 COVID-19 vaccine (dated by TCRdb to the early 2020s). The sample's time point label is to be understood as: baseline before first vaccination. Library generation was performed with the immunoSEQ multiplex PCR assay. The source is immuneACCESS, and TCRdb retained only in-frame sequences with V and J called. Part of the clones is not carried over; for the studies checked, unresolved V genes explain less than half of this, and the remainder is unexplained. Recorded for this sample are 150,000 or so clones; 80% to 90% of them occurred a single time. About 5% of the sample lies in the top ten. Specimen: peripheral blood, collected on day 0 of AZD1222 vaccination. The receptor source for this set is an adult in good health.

The CDR3 region has the DNA TGTGCCAGCTCCGGGAGGATTGCAGATACGCAGTATTTT. It encodes CASSGRIADTQYF. This rearrangement joins TRBV6-5 to TRBJ2-3; TRBD2 aligns across 7 bases. CDR3 size: 13 residues. With V trimmed by 8 bases and J by 4 bases, 6 bases remained unmatched. The germline CDR1 and CDR2 sequences are MNHEY and SVGAGI.

In nucleotides, the CDR3 is TGCAGTGCTTACAGGGGACGCGGCTACACCTTC. Translation gives CSAYRGRGYTF. V gene TRBV20-1 combines with J gene TRBJ1-2, with 7 nucleotides matching TRBD1. The CDR3 totals 11 residues. Germline lookup yields CDR1 DFQATT and CDR2 SNEGSKA (reference sequence). The J segment lost 8 bases and the V segment lost 5 bases, leaving 5 bases of the junction unmatched.

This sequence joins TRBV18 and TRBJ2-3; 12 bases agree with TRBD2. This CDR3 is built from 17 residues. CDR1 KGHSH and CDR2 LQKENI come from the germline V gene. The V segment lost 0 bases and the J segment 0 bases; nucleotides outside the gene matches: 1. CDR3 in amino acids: CASSPPGTSGSTDTQYF. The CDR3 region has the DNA TGTGCCAGCTCACCACCGGGGACTAGCGGGAGCACAGATACGCAGTATTTT.

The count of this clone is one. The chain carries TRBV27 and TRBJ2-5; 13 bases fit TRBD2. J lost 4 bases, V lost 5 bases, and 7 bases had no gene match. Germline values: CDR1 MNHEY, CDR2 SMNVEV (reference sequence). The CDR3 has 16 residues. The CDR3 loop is CASSRGLAGVVETQYF. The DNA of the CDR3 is TGTGCCAGCAGTAGAGGACTAGCGGGAGTGGTAGAGACCCAGTACTTC.

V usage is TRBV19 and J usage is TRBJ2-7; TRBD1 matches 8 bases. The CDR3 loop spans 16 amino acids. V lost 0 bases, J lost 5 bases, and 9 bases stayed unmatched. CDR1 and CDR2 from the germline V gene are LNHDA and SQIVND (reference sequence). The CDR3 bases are TGTGCCAGTAGTATAGATCTTAACAGGGGGATGAACGAGCAGTACTTC. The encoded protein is CASSIDLNRGMNEQYF.

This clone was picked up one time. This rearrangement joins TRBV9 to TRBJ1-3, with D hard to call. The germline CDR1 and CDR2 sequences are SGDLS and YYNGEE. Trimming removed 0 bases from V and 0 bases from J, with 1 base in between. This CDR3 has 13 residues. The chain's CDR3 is CASSVGSGNTIYF. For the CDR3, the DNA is TGTGCCAGCAGCGTAGGCTCTGGAAACACCATATATTTT. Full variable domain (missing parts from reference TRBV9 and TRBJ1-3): DSGVTQTPKHLITATGQRVTLRCSPRSGDLSVYWYQQSLDQGLQFLIQYYNGEERAKGNILERFSAQQFPDLHSELNLSSLELGDSALYFCASSVGSGNTIYFGEGSWLTVV.

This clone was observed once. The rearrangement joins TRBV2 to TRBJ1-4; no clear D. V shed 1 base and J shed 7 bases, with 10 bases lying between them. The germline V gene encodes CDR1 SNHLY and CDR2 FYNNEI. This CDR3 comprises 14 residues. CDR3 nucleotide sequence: TGTGCCAGCAGTGAAGATCGTGGCTCTGAAAAACTGTTTTTT. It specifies CASSEDRGSEKLFF.

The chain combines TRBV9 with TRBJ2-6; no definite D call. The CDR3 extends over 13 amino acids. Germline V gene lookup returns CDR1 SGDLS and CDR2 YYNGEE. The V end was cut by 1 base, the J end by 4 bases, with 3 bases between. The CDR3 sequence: CASSVIGANVLTF. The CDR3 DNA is TGTGCCAGCAGCGTAATCGGGGCCAACGTCCTGACTTTC.

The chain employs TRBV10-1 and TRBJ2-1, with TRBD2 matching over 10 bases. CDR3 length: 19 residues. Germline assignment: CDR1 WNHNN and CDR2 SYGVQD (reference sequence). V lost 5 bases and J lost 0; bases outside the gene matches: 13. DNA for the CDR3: TGCGCCAGCAGTCCCGGACAGGCTAGCGGGAGTGTCTCCTACAATGAGCAGTTCTTC. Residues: CASSPGQASGSVSYNEQFF.

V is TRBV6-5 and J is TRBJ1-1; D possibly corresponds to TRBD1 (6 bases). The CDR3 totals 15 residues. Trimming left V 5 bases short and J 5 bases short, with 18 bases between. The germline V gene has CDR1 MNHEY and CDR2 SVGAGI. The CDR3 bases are TGTGCCAGCAGTCCTACAACAGGGCTGGGAACTGAAGCTTTCTTT. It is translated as CASSPTTGLGTEAFF.

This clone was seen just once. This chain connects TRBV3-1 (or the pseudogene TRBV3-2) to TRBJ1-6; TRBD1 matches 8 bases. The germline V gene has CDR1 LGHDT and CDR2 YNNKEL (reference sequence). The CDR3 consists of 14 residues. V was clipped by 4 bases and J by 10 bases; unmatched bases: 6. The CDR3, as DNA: TGTGCCAGCAGCCTCCGGACAGGGATATCACCCCTCCACTTT. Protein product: CASSLRTGISPLHF.

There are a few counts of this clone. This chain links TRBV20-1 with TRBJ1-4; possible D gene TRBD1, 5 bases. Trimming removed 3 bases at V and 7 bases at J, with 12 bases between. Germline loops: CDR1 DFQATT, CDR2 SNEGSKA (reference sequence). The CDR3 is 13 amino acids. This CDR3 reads CSASWQGSEKLFF. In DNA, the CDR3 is TGCAGTGCTAGTTGGCAGGGAAGTGAAAAACTGTTTTTT.

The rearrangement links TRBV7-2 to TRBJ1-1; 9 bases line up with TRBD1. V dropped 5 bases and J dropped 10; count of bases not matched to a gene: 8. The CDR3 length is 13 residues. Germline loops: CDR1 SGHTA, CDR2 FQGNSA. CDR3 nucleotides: TGTGCCAGCAGCCCGGGACAGGGTGCGAGAGCTTTCTTT. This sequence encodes CASSPGQGARAFF.

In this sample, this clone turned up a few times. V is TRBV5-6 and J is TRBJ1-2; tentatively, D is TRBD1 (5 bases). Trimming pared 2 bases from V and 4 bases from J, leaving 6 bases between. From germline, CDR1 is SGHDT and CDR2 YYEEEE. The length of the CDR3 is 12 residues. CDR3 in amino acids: CASSLGAYGYTF. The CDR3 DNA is TGTGCCAGCAGCTTAGGGGCCTATGGCTACACCTTC.

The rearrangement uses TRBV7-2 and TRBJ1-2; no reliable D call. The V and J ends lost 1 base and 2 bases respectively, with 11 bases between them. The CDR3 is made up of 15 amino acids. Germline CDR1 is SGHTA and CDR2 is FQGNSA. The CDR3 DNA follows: TGTGCCAGCAGCTTAGTAGGGCTTTCAAACTATGGCTACACCTTC. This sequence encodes CASSLVGLSNYGYTF.

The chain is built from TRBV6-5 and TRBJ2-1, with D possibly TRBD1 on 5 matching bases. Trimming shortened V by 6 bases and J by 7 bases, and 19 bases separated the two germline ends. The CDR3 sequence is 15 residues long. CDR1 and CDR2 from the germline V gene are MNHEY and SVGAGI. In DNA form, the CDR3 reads TGTGCCAGCAGGGCCTTAGGGGTAATGGTTAATGAGCAGTTCTTC. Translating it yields CASRALGVMVNEQFF.

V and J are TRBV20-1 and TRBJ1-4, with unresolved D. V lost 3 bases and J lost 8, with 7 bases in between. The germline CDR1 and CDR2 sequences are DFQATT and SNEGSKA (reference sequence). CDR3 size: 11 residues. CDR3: CSASRREKLFF. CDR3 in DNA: TGCAGTGCTAGCCGCAGGGAAAAACTGTTTTTT.

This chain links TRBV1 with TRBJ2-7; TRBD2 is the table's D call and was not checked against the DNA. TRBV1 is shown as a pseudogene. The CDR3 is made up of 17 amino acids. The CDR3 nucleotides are TGCACCAGCAGCCAAGGGAACGAGACTAGCGGGAGTAGTGAGCAGTACTTC. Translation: CTSSQGNETSGSSEQYF.

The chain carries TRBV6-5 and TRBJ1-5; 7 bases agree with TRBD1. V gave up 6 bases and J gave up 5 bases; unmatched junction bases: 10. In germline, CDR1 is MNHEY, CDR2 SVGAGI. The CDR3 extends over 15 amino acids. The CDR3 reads CASRLSDRGHQPQHF. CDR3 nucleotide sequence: TGTGCCAGCAGACTATCGGATAGGGGGCATCAGCCCCAGCATTTT.

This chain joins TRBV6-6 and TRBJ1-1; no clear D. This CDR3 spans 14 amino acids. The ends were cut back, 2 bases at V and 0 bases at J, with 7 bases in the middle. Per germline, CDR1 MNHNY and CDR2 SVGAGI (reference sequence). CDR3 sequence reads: CASSYRWVNTEAFF. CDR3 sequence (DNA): TGTGCCAGCAGTTACCGTTGGGTGAACACTGAAGCTTTCTTT.

The CDR3 sequence is CASSVAGAKNIQYF. CDR3 coding DNA: TGTGCCAGCAGCGTAGCGGGAGCCAAAAACATTCAGTACTTC. V is TRBV9 and J is TRBJ2-4; D is uncertain. Germline CDR1 reads SGDLS; CDR2 reads YYNGEE. The CDR3 spans 14 residues. The V and J ends lost 0 bases and 0 bases respectively, with 4 bases between them.

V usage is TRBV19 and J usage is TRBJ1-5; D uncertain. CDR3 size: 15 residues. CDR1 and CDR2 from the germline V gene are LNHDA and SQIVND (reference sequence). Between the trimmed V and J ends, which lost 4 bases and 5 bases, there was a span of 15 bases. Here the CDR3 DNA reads TGTGCCAGTAGTAATGGCAGGCCTTCGTATCAGCCCCAGCATTTT. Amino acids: CASSNGRPSYQPQHF.

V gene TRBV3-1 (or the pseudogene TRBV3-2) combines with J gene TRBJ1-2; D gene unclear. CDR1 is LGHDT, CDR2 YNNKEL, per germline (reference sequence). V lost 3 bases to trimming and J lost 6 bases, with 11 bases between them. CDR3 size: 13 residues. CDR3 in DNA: TGTGCCAGCAGCCAGACTCTGGAAAATGGCTACACCTTC. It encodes CASSQTLENGYTF.

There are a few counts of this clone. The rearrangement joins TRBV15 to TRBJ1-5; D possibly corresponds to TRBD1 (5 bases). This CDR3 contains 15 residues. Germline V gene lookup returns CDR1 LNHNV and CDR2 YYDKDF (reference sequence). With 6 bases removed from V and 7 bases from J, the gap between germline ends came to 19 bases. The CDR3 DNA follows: TGTGCCACCAGTCTTGGCAGGGTCTGGAGCCAGCCCCAGCATTTT. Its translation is CATSLGRVWSQPQHF.

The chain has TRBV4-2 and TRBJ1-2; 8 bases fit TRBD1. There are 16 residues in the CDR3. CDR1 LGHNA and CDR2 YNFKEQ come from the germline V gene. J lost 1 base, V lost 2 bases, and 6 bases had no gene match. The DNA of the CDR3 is TGTGCCAGCAGCCAAAAACCGGGACAGGTTAACTATGGCTACACCTTC. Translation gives CASSQKPGQVNYGYTF.

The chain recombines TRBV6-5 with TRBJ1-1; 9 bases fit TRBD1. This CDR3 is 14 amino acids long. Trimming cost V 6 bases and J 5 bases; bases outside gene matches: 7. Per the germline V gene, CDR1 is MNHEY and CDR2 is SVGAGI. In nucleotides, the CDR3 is TGTGCCAGCAGGACGGACAGGGGCGGGACTGAAGCTTTCTTT. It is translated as CASRTDRGGTEAFF.

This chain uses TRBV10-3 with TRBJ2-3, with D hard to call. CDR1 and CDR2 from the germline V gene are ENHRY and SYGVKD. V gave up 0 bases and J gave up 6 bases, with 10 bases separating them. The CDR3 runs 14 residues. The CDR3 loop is CAISESNPRDTQYF. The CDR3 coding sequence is TGTGCCATCAGTGAGTCGAACCCCCGGGATACGCAGTATTTT.